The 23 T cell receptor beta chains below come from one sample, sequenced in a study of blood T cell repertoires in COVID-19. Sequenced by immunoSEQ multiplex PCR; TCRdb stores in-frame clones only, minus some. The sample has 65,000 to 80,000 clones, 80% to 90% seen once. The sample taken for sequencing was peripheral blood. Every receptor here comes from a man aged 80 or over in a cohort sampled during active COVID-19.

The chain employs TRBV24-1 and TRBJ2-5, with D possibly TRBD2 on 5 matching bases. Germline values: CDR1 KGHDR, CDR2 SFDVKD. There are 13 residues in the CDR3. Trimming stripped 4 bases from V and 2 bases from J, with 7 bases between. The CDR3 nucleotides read TGTGCCACCAGTGAGCCGGGGCAAGAGACCCAGTACTTC. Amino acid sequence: CATSEPGQETQYF.

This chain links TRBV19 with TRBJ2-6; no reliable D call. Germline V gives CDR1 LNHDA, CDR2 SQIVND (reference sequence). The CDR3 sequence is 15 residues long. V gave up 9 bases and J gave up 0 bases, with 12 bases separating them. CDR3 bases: TGTGCCAGCCGAGCGATTGCCTCTGGGGCCAACGTCCTGACTTTC. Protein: CASRAIASGANVLTF.

DNA for the CDR3: TGTGCCAGCAGCCGACAGGTTTCTAGCAATCAGCCCCAGCATTTT. This encodes CASSRQVSSNQPQHF. The chain combines TRBV28 with TRBJ1-5; TRBD1 might be the D (6 bases). CDR1 MDHEN and CDR2 SYDVKM come from the germline V gene. V lost 6 bases and J 0 bases, leaving 12 bases between the germline ends. The CDR3 extends over 15 amino acids.

The CDR3 DNA reads TGTGCCAGCAGTTTAGAGACTAGCGGTGATACGCAGTATTTT. It encodes CASSLETSGDTQYF. The chain couples TRBV27 to TRBJ2-3; 9 bases fit TRBD2. This CDR3 contains 14 residues. J gave up 6 bases and V 2 bases, and 3 bases lay outside the gene matches. Germline V lookup: CDR1 MNHEY, CDR2 SMNVEV (reference sequence).

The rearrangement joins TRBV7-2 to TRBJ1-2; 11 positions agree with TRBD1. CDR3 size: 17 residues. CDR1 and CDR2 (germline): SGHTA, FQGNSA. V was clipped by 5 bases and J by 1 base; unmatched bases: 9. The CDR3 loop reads CASSGGGTGGGNYGYTF. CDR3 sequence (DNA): TGTGCCAGCAGCGGGGGCGGGACAGGGGGTGGTAACTATGGCTACACCTTC.

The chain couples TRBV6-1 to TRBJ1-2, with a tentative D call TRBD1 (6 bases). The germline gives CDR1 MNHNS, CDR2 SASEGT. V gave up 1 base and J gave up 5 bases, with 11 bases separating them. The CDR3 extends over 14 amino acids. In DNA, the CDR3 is TGTGCCAGCAGTGAAGGCAGGGGAGTTTATGGCTACACCTTC. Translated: CASSEGRGVYGYTF.

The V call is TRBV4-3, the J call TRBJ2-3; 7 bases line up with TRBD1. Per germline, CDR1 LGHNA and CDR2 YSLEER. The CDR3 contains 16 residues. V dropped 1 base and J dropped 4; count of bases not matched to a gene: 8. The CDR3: CASSQGGQPTSDTQYF. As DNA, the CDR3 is TGCGCCAGCAGCCAAGGGGGACAGCCCACATCAGATACGCAGTATTTT.

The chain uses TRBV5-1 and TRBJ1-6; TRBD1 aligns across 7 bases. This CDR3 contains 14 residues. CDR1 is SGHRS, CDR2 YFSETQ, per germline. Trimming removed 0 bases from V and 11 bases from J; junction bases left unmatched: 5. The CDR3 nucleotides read TGCGCCAGCAGCTTGGTGGACAGGTTTGCACCCCTCCACTTT. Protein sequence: CASSLVDRFAPLHF.

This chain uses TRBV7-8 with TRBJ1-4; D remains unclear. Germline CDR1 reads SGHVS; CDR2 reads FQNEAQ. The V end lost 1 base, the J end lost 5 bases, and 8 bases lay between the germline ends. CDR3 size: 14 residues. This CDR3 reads CASSLDRFNEKLFF. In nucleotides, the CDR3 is TGTGCCAGCAGCTTAGACAGATTCAATGAAAAACTGTTTTTT.

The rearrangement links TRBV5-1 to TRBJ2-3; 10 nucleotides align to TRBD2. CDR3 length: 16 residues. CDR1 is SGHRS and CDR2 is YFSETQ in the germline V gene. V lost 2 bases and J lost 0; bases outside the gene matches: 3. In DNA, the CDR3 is TGCGCCAGCAGCTTTCTAGCGGGGGCCAGCACAGATACGCAGTATTTT. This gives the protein CASSFLAGASTDTQYF.

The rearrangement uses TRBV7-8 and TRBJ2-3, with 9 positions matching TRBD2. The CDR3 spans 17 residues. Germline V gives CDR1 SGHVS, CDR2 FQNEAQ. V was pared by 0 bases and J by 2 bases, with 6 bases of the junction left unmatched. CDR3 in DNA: TGTGCCAGCAGCTTAGCCCTTAGCGGGGGATACACAGATACGCAGTATTTT. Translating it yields CASSLALSGGYTDTQYF.

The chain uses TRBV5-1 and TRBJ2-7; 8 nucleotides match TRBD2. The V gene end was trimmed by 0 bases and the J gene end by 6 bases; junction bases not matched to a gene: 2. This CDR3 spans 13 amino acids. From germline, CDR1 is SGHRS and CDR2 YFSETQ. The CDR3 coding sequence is TGCGCCAGCAGCTTGGTCCTAGCGGGCGAGCAGTACTTC. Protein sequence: CASSLVLAGEQYF.

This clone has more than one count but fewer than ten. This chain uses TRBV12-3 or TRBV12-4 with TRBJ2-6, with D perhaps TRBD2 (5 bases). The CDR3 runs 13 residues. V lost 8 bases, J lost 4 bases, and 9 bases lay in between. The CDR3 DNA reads TGTGCCAGCCGGGGAACCGGGGCCAACGTCCTGACTTTC. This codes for CASRGTGANVLTF.

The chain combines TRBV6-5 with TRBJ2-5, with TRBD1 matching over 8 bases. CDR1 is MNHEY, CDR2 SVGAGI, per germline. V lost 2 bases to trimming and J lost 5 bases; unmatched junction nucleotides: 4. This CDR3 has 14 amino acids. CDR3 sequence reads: CASSYDRGRETQYF. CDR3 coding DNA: TGTGCCAGCAGTTACGACAGGGGAAGGGAGACCCAGTACTTC.

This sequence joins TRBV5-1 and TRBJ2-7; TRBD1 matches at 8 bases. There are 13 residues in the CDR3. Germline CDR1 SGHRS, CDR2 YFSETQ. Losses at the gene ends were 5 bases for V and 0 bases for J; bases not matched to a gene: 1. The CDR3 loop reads CASRDRGSYEQYF. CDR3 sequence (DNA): TGCGCCAGCAGAGACAGGGGCTCCTACGAGCAGTACTTC.

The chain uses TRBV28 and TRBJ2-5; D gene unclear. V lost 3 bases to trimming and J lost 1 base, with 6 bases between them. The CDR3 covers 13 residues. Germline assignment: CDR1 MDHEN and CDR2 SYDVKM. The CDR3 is CASSLSIQETQYF. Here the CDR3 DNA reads TGTGCCAGCAGTTTGTCCATCCAAGAGACCCAGTACTTC.

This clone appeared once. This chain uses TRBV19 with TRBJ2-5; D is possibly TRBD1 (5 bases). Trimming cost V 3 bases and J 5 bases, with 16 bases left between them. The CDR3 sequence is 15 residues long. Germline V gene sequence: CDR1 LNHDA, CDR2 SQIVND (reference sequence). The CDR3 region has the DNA TGTGCCAGTAGTATTAGGGGCGGAGAGAGGGAGACCCAGTACTTC. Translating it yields CASSIRGGERETQYF. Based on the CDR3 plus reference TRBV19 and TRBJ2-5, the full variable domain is DGGITQSPKYLFRKEGQNVTLSCEQNLNHDAMYWYRQDPGQGLRLIYYSQIVNDFQKGDIAEGYSVSREKKESFPLTVTSAQKNPTAFYLCASSIRGGERETQYFGPGTRLLVL.

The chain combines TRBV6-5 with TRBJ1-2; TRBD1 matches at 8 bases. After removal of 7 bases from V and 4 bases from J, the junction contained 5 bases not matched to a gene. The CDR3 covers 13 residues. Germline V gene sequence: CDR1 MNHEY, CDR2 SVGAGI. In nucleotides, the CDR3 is TGTGCCAGCACCGTGACAGGGGCCTATGGCTACACCTTC. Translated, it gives CASTVTGAYGYTF.

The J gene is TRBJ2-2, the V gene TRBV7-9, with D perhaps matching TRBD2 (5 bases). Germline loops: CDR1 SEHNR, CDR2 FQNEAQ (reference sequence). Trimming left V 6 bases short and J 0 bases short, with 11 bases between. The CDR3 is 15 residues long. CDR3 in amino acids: CASRPTGTNTGELFF. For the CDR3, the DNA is TGTGCCAGCAGGCCAACCGGGACGAACACCGGGGAGCTGTTTTTT.

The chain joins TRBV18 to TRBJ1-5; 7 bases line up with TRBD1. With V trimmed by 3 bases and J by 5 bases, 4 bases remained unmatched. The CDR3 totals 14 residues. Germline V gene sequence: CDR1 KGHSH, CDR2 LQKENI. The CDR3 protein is CASSPITGDQPQHF. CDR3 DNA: TGTGCCAGCTCACCGATAACAGGGGATCAGCCCCAGCATTTT.

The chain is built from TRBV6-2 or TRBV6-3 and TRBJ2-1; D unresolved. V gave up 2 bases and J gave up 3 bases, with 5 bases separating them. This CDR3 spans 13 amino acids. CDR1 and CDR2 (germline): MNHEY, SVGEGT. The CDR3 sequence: CASSYSVYNEQFF. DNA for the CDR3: TGTGCCAGCAGTTACAGCGTCTACAATGAGCAGTTCTTC.

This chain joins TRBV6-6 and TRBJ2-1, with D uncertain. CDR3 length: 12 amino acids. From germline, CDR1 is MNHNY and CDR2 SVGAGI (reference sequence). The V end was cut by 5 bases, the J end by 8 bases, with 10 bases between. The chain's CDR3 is CASSDPRDEQFF. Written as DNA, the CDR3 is TGTGCCAGCAGTGACCCTCGGGATGAGCAGTTCTTC.

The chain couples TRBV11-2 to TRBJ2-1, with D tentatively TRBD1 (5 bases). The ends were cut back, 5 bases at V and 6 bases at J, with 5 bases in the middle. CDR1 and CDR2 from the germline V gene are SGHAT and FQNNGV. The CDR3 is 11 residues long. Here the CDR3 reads CASSGANEQFF. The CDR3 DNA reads TGTGCCAGCAGCGGGGCCAATGAGCAGTTCTTC.